Below are 12 T cell receptor beta chains sequenced from a single sample in a study of cytomegalovirus exposure and HLA in healthy donors. This PCR relied on a set of 60 Vbeta primers and 13 Jbeta primers. Generated by immunoSEQ multiplex PCR, the TCRdb table keeps only in-frame clones and is missing some. This sample carries 100,000 or so clones, 75% to 85% of them seen once, and the ten largest clones take roughly 6.1%. Sequencing was performed on PBMCs. The receptors here all came from a man between 18 and 29 years old in good health and CMV-seronegative.

The chain carries TRBV19 and TRBJ1-4, with D perhaps matching TRBD1 (5 bases). Germline CDR1 and CDR2: LNHDA and SQIVND (reference sequence). The V end was cut by 6 bases, the J end by 0 bases, with 14 bases between. The CDR3 spans 16 residues. In nucleotides, the CDR3 is TGTGCCAGTAGCCTTCGGGACTTTGCAACTAATGAAAAACTGTTTTTT. Encoded protein: CASSLRDFATNEKLFF.

This clone has just one count. The CDR3 region has the DNA TGTGCCACCAGCAGGGACAGCAGTATGAACACTGAAGCTTTCTTT. It codes for CATSRDSSMNTEAFF. The J gene is TRBJ1-1, the V gene TRBV15; the D gene is possibly TRBD1 (6 bases). V was pared by 3 bases and J by 0 bases, with 11 bases between. Germline values: CDR1 LNHNV, CDR2 YYDKDF (reference sequence). There are 15 residues in the CDR3.

The chain employs TRBV6-5 and TRBJ1-2, with D unclear. The V and J ends lost 2 bases and 4 bases respectively, with 8 bases between them. From germline, CDR1 is MNHEY and CDR2 SVGAGI. There are 13 residues in the CDR3. The CDR3 DNA sequence: TGTGCCAGCAGTTACGGAGGTAGCTATGGCTACACCTTC. Amino acids: CASSYGGSYGYTF.

The V and J genes are TRBV5-1 and TRBJ1-1; D not certain. The length of the CDR3 is 15 residues. Between the trimmed V and J ends, which lost 4 bases and 1 base, there was a span of 14 bases. Germline loops: CDR1 SGHRS, CDR2 YFSETQ. CDR3 bases: TGCGCCAGCAGCCTTCAACCCACATCGAACACTGAAGCTTTCTTT. This codes for CASSLQPTSNTEAFF.

The CDR3 spells CSVSRDRDGRDGYTF. DNA of the CDR3: TGCAGCGTTTCCCGGGACAGGGACGGGCGAGATGGCTACACCTTC. The J gene is TRBJ1-2, the V gene TRBV29-1, with 9 bases that match TRBD1. The CDR3 length is 15 residues. Germline CDR1 reads SQVTM; CDR2 reads ANQGSEA. V lost 5 bases and J lost 6; bases outside the gene matches: 13.

This clone was counted a single time. This rearrangement joins TRBV5-4 to TRBJ1-4, with D possibly matching TRBD1 (5 bases). V was clipped by 4 bases and J by 0 bases, with 7 bases between them. This CDR3 region has 14 residues. Germline loops: CDR1 SGHNT, CDR2 YYREEE (reference sequence). Here the CDR3 DNA reads TGTGCCAGCAGCGGGGGGGCAACTAATGAAAAACTGTTTTTT. This encodes CASSGGATNEKLFF.

The V and J genes are TRBV4-2 and TRBJ2-7, with D possibly being TRBD1 (5 bases). The ends were cut back, 1 base at V and 2 bases at J, with 9 bases in the middle. Germline values: CDR1 LGHNA, CDR2 YNFKEQ. The CDR3 is 14 residues long. As DNA, the CDR3 is TGTGCCAGCAGCCAAGGTACAGGAACCTACGAGCAGTACTTC. Protein sequence: CASSQGTGTYEQYF.

J is TRBJ1-1 and V is TRBV7-2; D gene uncertain. CDR3 length equals 11 residues. Germline V CDR1 and CDR2: SGHTA, FQGNSA. The V and J ends lost 10 bases and 5 bases respectively, with 11 bases between them. CDR3 region: CATTLTTEAFF. CDR3 in DNA: TGTGCCACCACGCTGACTACTGAAGCTTTCTTT.

The CDR3 bases are TGTGCCAGCAGCGACCGGGGAGAGGGATACTACGAGCAGTACTTC. As protein: CASSDRGEGYYEQYF. The J gene is TRBJ2-5, the V gene TRBV5-5; a possible D gene is TRBD2 (5 bases). The DNA end favors TRBJ2-7, so the J call may be wrong. The germline CDR1 and CDR2 sequences are SGHKS and YYEKEE (reference sequence). The CDR3 is 15 amino acids.

This clone was seen a single time. The chain is built from TRBV7-2 and TRBJ1-2; perhaps TRBD1 as D (5 bases). With 0 bases removed from V and 6 bases from J, the gap between germline ends came to 11 bases. There are 14 residues in the CDR3. Per germline, CDR1 SGHTA and CDR2 FQGNSA. The CDR3 region is CASSLAPSGNGYTF. The DNA for the CDR3 is TGTGCCAGCAGCTTAGCACCGTCAGGGAATGGCTACACCTTC. Looking up the rest from reference TRBV7-2 and TRBJ1-2 gives the full variable domain: GAGVSQSPSNKVTEKGKDVELRCDPISGHTALYWYRQSLGQGLEFLIYFQGNSAPDKSGLPSDRFSAERTGGSVSTLTIQRTQQEDSAVYLCASSLAPSGNGYTFGSGTRLTVV.

This clone was seen only a few times. The chain has TRBV6-5 and TRBJ1-4; D not resolved. The germline CDR1 and CDR2 sequences are MNHEY and SVGAGI. The CDR3 covers 13 residues. V lost 2 bases to trimming and J lost 8 bases, with 9 bases between them. The CDR3 nucleotides are TGTGCCAGCAGTTACCTAGGCGGGGAAAAACTGTTTTTT. Protein sequence: CASSYLGGEKLFF.

The rearrangement links TRBV10-2 to TRBJ2-5, with TRBD1 matching 9 bases. Germline V lookup: CDR1 WSHSY, CDR2 SAAADI. The V gene end was trimmed by 5 bases and the J gene end by 5 bases; junction bases not matched to a gene: 6. The CDR3 runs 14 residues. The CDR3 DNA is TGCGCCAGCAGTCCCACAGGGGGCCCGGAGACCCAGTACTTC. It translates to CASSPTGGPETQYF.